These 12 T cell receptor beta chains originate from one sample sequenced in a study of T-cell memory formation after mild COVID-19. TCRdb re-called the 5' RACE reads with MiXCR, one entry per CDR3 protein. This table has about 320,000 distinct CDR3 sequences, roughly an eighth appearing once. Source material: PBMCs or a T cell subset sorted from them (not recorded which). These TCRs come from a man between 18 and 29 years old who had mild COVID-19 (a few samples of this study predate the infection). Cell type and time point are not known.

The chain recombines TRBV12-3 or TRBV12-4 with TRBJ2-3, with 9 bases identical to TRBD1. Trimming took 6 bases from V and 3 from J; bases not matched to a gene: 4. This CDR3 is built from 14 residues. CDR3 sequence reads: CASSRDRETDTQYF. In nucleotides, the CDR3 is TGTGCCAGCAGCCGGGACAGGGAGACAGATACGCAGTATTTT.

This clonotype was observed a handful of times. The CDR3 here is CASSLGVPDTQYF. The CDR3, as DNA: TGTGCCAGCAGCCTCGGGGTCCCAGATACGCAGTATTTT. The rearrangement links TRBV7-2 to TRBJ2-3; TRBD2 is a possible D gene (5 bases). Trimming removed 5 bases at V and 4 bases at J, with 10 bases between. This CDR3 region has 13 residues. CDR1 and CDR2 (germline): SGHTA, FQGNSA.

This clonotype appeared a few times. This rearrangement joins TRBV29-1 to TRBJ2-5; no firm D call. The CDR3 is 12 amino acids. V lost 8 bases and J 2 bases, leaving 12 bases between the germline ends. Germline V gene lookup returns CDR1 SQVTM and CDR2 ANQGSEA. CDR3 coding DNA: TGCAGCCATCGGGCAGATCAAGAGACCCAGTACTTC. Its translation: CSHRADQETQYF.

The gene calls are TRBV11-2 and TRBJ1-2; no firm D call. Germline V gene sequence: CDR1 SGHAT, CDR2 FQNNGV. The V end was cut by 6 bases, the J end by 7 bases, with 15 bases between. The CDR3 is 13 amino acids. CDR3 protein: CASSQDPLRGYTF. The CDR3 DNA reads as TGTGCCAGCAGTCAGGACCCACTCCGTGGCTACACCTTC.

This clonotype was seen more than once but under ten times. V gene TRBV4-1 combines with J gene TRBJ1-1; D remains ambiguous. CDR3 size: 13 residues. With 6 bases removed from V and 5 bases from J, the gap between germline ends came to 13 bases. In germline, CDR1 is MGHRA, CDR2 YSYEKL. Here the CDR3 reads CASRGHQRTEAFF. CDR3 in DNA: TGCGCCAGCAGAGGGCACCAGAGGACTGAAGCTTTCTTT.

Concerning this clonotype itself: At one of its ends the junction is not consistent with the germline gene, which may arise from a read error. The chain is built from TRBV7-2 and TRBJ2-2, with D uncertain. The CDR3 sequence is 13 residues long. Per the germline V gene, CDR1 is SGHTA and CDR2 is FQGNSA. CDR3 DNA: TGTGCCAGCAGCTCCTATGTTACCGAGGAGCTGTTTTTT. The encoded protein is CASSSYVTEELFF.

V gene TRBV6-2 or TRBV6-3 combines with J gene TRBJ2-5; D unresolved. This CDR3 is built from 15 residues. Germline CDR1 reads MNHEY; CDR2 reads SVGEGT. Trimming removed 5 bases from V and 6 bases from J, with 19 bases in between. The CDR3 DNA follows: TGTGCCAGCAGTCCCGCCGTTGAATTGGAGAAGACCCAGTACTTC. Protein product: CASSPAVELEKTQYF.

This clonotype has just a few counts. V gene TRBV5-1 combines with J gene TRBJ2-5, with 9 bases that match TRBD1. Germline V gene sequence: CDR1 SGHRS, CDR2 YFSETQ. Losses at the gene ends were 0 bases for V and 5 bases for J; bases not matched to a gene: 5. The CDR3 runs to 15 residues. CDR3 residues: CASSLEGTGLETQYF. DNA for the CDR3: TGCGCCAGCAGCTTGGAGGGGACAGGGTTGGAGACCCAGTACTTC.

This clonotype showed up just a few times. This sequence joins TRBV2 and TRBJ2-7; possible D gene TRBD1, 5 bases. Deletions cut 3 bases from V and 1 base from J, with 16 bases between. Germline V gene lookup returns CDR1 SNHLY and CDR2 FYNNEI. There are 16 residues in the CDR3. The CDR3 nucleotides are TGTGCCAGCAGTGATTTAGGGGTACCAGGATCCTACGAGCAGTACTTC. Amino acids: CASSDLGVPGSYEQYF.

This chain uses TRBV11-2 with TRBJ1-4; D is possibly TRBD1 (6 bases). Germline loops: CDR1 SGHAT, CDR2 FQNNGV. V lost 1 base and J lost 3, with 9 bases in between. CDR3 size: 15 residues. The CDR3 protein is CASSLGQASNEKLFF. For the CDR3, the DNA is TGTGCCAGCAGCTTAGGACAGGCCTCTAATGAAAAACTGTTTTTT.

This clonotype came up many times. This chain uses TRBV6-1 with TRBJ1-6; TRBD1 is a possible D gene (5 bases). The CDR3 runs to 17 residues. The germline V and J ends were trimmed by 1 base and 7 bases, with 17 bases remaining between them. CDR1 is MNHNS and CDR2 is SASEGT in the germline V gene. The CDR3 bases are TGTGCCAGCAGTGAAGGAACACCGGGACGGCTGAATTCACCCCTCCACTTT. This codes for CASSEGTPGRLNSPLHF.

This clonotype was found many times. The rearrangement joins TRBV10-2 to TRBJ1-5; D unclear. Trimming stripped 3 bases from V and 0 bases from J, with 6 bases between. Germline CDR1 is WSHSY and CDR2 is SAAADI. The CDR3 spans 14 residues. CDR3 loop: CASSDSHSNQPQHF. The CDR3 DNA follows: TGCGCCAGCAGTGACAGTCATAGCAATCAGCCCCAGCATTTT.